This T cell receptor (beta chain) emerged from a study of CD8 T cells in Susac syndrome. Regarding the study as a whole: TCR sequencing and HLA analysis covered a relatively small number of individuals.

The V gene end was trimmed by 5 bases and the J gene end by 5 bases; junction bases not matched to a gene: 11. CDR3 length: 17 residues. Germline loops: CDR1 MNHNS, CDR2 SASEGT. To note about this clonotype: Its specificity is not known.

Reverse transcription of roughly 0.5 to 1 ug RNA was carried out with random hexamers. TCRdb redid the calling of the immunoSEQ multiplex PCR reads with MiXCR, one entry per CDR3 protein. The data hold around 130,000 distinct CDR3 sequences, with approximately 79% observed a single time. Sequenced: CD8+ T cells from PBMCs. This clonotype was sampled from a human donor with multiple sclerosis. The chain combines TRBV6-1 with TRBJ2-2; 10 nucleotides agree with TRBD1. Here the CDR3 DNA reads TGTGCCAGCAGTAGGGACAGGGGTCCGGGGAGGACCGGGGAGCTGTTTTTT. This codes for CASSRDRGPGRTGELFF.